One and the same sample provided the 17 T cell receptor beta chains below, sequenced in a study of blood T cell repertoires in COVID-19. Generated by immunoSEQ multiplex PCR, the TCRdb table keeps only in-frame clones and is missing some. The data contain some 300,000 clones, roughly 86% of them singletons. Sequenced input: PBMCs or T cells enriched from blood (not recorded which). These receptor sequences come from a woman aged 30 to 39 who had recovered from COVID-19.

This clone turned up a few times. The V and J genes are TRBV12-3 or TRBV12-4 and TRBJ1-1; D uncertain. The CDR3 consists of 13 residues. Trimming took off 3 bases at V and 6 bases at J, with 11 bases between the two ends. The CDR3 sequence is CASSFEGSSEAFF. For the CDR3, the DNA is TGTGCCAGCAGTTTCGAGGGTAGCTCTGAAGCTTTCTTT.

This chain joins TRBV13 and TRBJ2-7, with 7 bases identical to TRBD1. V lost 6 bases and J lost 3; bases outside the gene matches: 8. The CDR3 spans 14 residues. Germline V lookup: CDR1 PRHDT, CDR2 FYEKMQ (reference sequence). CDR3 sequence: CASSIRQGDYEQYF. CDR3 DNA: TGTGCCAGCAGTATAAGGCAGGGGGACTACGAGCAGTACTTC. The variable domain in full, with the rest retrieved from reference TRBV13 and TRBJ2-7, is AAGVIQSPRHLIKEKRETATLKCYPIPRHDTVYWYQQGPGQDPQFLISFYEKMQSDKGSIPDRFSAQQFSDYHSELNMSSLELGDSALYFCASSIRQGDYEQYFGPGTRLTVT.

This chain connects TRBV10-3 to TRBJ1-2; 8 bases agree with TRBD1. Germline assignment: CDR1 ENHRY and CDR2 SYGVKD. With 3 bases clipped from V and 6 bases from J, the junction kept 9 bases outside the gene matches. This CDR3 comprises 15 residues. The CDR3 bases are TGTGCCATCAGTGATGTCCAGGGGGCGGGGGATGGCTACACCTTC. Translation gives CAISDVQGAGDGYTF.

The chain joins TRBV10-3 to TRBJ1-1, with D unresolved. Germline values: CDR1 ENHRY, CDR2 SYGVKD. Trimming pared 3 bases from V and 7 bases from J, leaving 12 bases between. The CDR3 is 13 amino acids. The CDR3 nucleotides read TGTGCCATCAGTGATTACCCCGCCGGTGAAGCTTTCTTT. Translated: CAISDYPAGEAFF.

This chain connects TRBV3-1 (or the pseudogene TRBV3-2) to TRBJ1-5, with 7 positions matching TRBD1. V dropped 5 bases and J dropped 7; count of bases not matched to a gene: 11. The germline V gene has CDR1 LGHDT and CDR2 YNNKEL (reference sequence). This CDR3 has 15 residues. The CDR3 nucleotides read TGTGCCAGCAGCGGTACAGGGGACGGTGGGCAGCCCCAGCATTTT. It is translated as CASSGTGDGGQPQHF.

The CDR3 region is CASRSQGRGSTDTQYF. The CDR3 nucleotides are TGTGCCAGCAGATCTCAGGGCAGGGGGTCCACAGATACGCAGTATTTT. V usage is TRBV11-2 and J usage is TRBJ2-3; TRBD1 matches 7 bases. CDR1 is SGHAT, CDR2 FQNNGV, per germline. Trimming at V came to 6 bases and at J to 2 bases, leaving 11 bases not matched to a gene. This CDR3 has 16 amino acids.

This chain links TRBV4-1 with TRBJ1-6, with 7 bases that match TRBD1. With V trimmed by 2 bases and J by 4 bases, 2 bases remained unmatched. CDR1 is MGHRA, CDR2 YSYEKL, per germline. There are 15 residues in the CDR3. The chain's CDR3 is CASSQPGQYNSPLHF. Written as DNA, the CDR3 is TGCGCCAGCAGCCAACCGGGACAGTATAATTCACCCCTCCACTTT.

The chain recombines TRBV30 with TRBJ1-5, with 8 bases identical to TRBD1. The CDR3 runs 12 residues. V lost 5 bases to trimming and J lost 7 bases; unmatched junction nucleotides: 4. The germline V gene encodes CDR1 GTSNPN and CDR2 SVGIG (reference sequence). CDR3 protein: CAWGTGNQPQHF. For the CDR3, the DNA is TGTGCCTGGGGGACAGGAAACCAGCCCCAGCATTTT.

V gene TRBV6-5 combines with J gene TRBJ1-5; D remains unclear. The CDR3 has 15 amino acids. The germline V and J ends were trimmed by 0 bases and 2 bases, with 8 bases remaining between them. Germline lookup yields CDR1 MNHEY and CDR2 SVGAGI. The CDR3 reads CASSYSVQGNQPQHF. CDR3 nucleotides: TGTGCCAGCAGTTACTCGGTTCAGGGCAATCAGCCCCAGCATTTT.

In this sample, this clone turned up once. The V call is TRBV18, the J call TRBJ2-1; D is perhaps TRBD2 (5 bases). This CDR3 is 16 amino acids long. The germline CDR1 and CDR2 sequences are KGHSH and LQKENI. Trimming cost V 0 bases and J 0 bases, with 9 bases left between them. The CDR3 coding sequence is TGTGCCAGCTCACCACCTGGCGGAGGCTCCTACAATGAGCAGTTCTTC. This sequence encodes CASSPPGGGSYNEQFF.

The J gene is TRBJ2-3, the V gene TRBV20-1; 8 nucleotides agree with TRBD2. CDR3 length: 15 amino acids. V lost 6 bases and J lost 5; bases outside the gene matches: 13. Germline CDR1 is DFQATT and CDR2 is SNEGSKA (reference sequence). The CDR3 protein is CSASFREGHRDTQYF. CDR3 in DNA: TGCAGTGCAAGTTTCCGGGAGGGCCATAGAGATACGCAGTATTTT.

The chain joins TRBV27 to TRBJ2-6; D is possibly TRBD1 (5 bases). The germline V gene encodes CDR1 MNHEY and CDR2 SMNVEV (reference sequence). The V end lost 2 bases, the J end lost 2 bases, and 7 bases lay between the germline ends. CDR3 length: 15 amino acids. CDR3 loop: CASSLGAAGANVLTF. DNA for the CDR3: TGTGCCAGCAGTTTAGGGGCTGCTGGGGCCAACGTCCTGACTTTC.

The rearrangement joins TRBV28 to TRBJ1-2; 7 bases map to TRBD1. The J segment lost 8 bases and the V segment lost 7 bases, leaving 4 bases of the junction unmatched. Germline CDR1 MDHEN, CDR2 SYDVKM. The CDR3 covers 11 residues. The CDR3 nucleotides are TGTGCCAGCACGACAGGGATGGGCTACACCTTC. Translating it yields CASTTGMGYTF.

The chain carries TRBV28 and TRBJ2-7; 10 bases map to TRBD2. The CDR3 contains 14 residues. Trimming took 3 bases from V and 3 from J; bases not matched to a gene: 2. The germline CDR1 and CDR2 sequences are MDHEN and SYDVKM. The CDR3 DNA sequence: TGTGCCAGCAGTTTTAGCGGGAGGATCTACGAGCAGTACTTC. Its translation is CASSFSGRIYEQYF.

This chain connects TRBV11-3 to TRBJ1-1, with D hard to call. The germline gives CDR1 SGHNT, CDR2 YENEEA. Between the trimmed V and J ends, which lost 0 bases and 5 bases, there was a span of 7 bases. This CDR3 is built from 13 residues. The CDR3 DNA follows: TGTGCCAGCAGCTTAGAGAGGGAAACTGAAGCTTTCTTT. It encodes CASSLERETEAFF. The full variable domain, with the rest looked up from reference TRBV11-3 and TRBJ1-1, is EAGVVQSPRYKIIEKKQPVAFWCNPISGHNTLYWYLQNLGQGPELLIRYENEEAVDDSQLPKDRFSAERLKGVDSTLKIQPAELGDSAVYLCASSLERETEAFFGQGTRLTVV.

This clone has more than one count but fewer than ten. This chain links TRBV7-2 with TRBJ1-5; 7 bases align to TRBD1. V was pared by 4 bases and J by 6 bases, with 9 bases of the junction left unmatched. CDR1 is SGHTA and CDR2 is FQGNSA in the germline V gene. The CDR3 contains 15 residues. This CDR3 reads CASSWTGELGQPQHF. The CDR3 coding sequence is TGTGCCAGCAGCTGGACAGGAGAGTTGGGTCAGCCCCAGCATTTT.

The J gene is TRBJ2-1, the V gene TRBV5-1; D is possibly TRBD1 (6 bases). Germline values: CDR1 SGHRS, CDR2 YFSETQ. V lost 0 bases to trimming and J lost 2 bases, with 9 bases between them. CDR3 size: 15 residues. The chain's CDR3 is CASSLERTAYNEQFF. The DNA for the CDR3 is TGCGCCAGCAGCTTGGAAAGGACAGCCTACAATGAGCAGTTCTTC.